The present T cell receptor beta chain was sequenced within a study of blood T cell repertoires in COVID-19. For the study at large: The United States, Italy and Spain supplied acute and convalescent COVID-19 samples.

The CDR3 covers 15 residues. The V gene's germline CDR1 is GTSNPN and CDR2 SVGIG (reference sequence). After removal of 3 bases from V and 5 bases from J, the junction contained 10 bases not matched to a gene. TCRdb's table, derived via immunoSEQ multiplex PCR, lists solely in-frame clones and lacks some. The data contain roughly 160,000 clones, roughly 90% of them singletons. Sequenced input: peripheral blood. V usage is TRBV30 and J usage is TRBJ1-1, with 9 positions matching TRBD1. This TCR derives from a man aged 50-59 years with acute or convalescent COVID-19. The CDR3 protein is CAWSRAGTGRTEAFF. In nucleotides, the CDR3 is TGTGCCTGGAGCCGGGCTGGGACAGGGAGAACTGAAGCTTTCTTT.